The 26 T cell receptor beta chains below all came from one sample that was sequenced in a study of T cell responses to AZD1222 COVID-19 vaccine. Only in-frame clones appear in the TCRdb table, and some are missing; sequencing was by immunoSEQ multiplex PCR. The sample carries roughly 120,000 clones, roughly 84% recorded once. Sequenced here: peripheral blood, sampled 28 days after the second AZD1222 dose. The receptors originated from an adult who received the AZD1222 COVID-19 vaccine.

The chain carries TRBV20-1 and TRBJ2-5; the D is unclear. The CDR3 has 11 amino acids. CDR1 is DFQATT, CDR2 SNEGSKA, per germline (reference sequence). Trimming left V 2 bases short and J 5 bases short, with 6 bases between. CDR3 amino acids: CSARYSETQYF. CDR3 nucleotide sequence: TGCAGTGCTAGATATTCGGAGACCCAGTACTTC.

The chain employs TRBV7-2 and TRBJ2-1; the match to TRBD1 covers 8 bases. The CDR3 is made up of 18 amino acids. Per germline, CDR1 SGHTA and CDR2 FQGNSA. V gave up 1 base and J gave up 4 bases; unmatched junction bases: 12. CDR3 nucleotide sequence: TGTGCCAGCAGCTTAGTGGGAAACAGGGGGGACTTATACAATGAGCAGTTCTTC. This codes for CASSLVGNRGDLYNEQFF.

This clone occurred many times. This chain joins TRBV12-1 and TRBJ2-2; the table assigns TRBD2, which was not confirmed against the DNA. TRBV12-1 represents a pseudogene. There are 21 residues in the CDR3. CDR3 loop: CASSFTKIGLVGRANTGELFF. The CDR3 DNA is TGTGCCAGCAGCTTCACGAAAATAGGACTAGTTGGAAGGGCGAACACCGGGGAGCTGTTTTTT.

The CDR3 sequence is CASSLYPAEESAYGYTF. CDR3 DNA: TGTGCCAGCAGCTTATACCCGGCGGAGGAATCGGCCTATGGCTACACCTTC. The V call is TRBV7-9, the J call TRBJ1-2; no clear D. With 2 bases removed from V and 4 bases from J, the gap between germline ends came to 20 bases. The CDR3 spans 17 residues. CDR1 is SEHNR, CDR2 FQNEAQ, per germline (reference sequence).

The chain uses TRBV3-1 (or the pseudogene TRBV3-2) and TRBJ2-5; D call uncertain. V was clipped by 4 bases and J by 3 bases, with 9 bases between them. The germline gives CDR1 LGHDT, CDR2 YNNKEL (reference sequence). The CDR3 extends over 13 amino acids. The CDR3 spells CASSPPLEETQYF. CDR3 nucleotides: TGTGCCAGCAGCCCACCATTGGAAGAGACCCAGTACTTC.

The chain combines TRBV18 with TRBJ2-5; D is ambiguous. The CDR3 runs 13 residues. Trimming took off 1 base at V and 2 bases at J, with 5 bases between the two ends. Per germline, CDR1 KGHSH and CDR2 LQKENI. CDR3 amino acids: CASSPQQQETQYF. In DNA, the CDR3 is TGTGCCAGCTCACCACAGCAGCAAGAGACCCAGTACTTC. The variable domain in full, with the rest retrieved from reference TRBV18 and TRBJ2-5, is NAGVMQNPRHLVRRRGQEARLRCSPMKGHSHVYWYRQLPEEGLKFMVYLQKENIIDESGMPKERFSAEFPKEGPSILRIQQVVRGDSAAYFCASSPQQQETQYFGPGTRLLVL.

This clone was counted a few times. V gene TRBV19 combines with J gene TRBJ1-1, with TRBD1 as a possible D gene (5 bases). This CDR3 region has 14 residues. The germline V gene encodes CDR1 LNHDA and CDR2 SQIVND (reference sequence). Trimming removed 4 bases from V and 5 bases from J, with 14 bases in between. The CDR3 DNA reads TGTGCCAGTAGTAGTCAGGGTAGGTGGACTGAAGCTTTCTTT. It translates to CASSSQGRWTEAFF. Based on the CDR3 plus reference TRBV19 and TRBJ1-1, the full variable domain is DGGITQSPKYLFRKEGQNVTLSCEQNLNHDAMYWYRQDPGQGLRLIYYSQIVNDFQKGDIAEGYSVSREKKESFPLTVTSAQKNPTAFYLCASSSQGRWTEAFFGQGTRLTVV.

The CDR3 protein is CAWSVRTQGAGKLFF. The CDR3 DNA follows: TGTGCCTGGAGTGTACGGACCCAGGGGGCGGGAAAACTGTTTTTT. The rearrangement uses TRBV30 and TRBJ1-4; TRBD1 matches 8 bases. Trimming took 0 bases from V and 10 from J; bases not matched to a gene: 10. The CDR3 spans 15 residues. CDR1 GTSNPN and CDR2 SVGIG come from the germline V gene (reference sequence).

The rearrangement links TRBV18 to TRBJ2-3; 10 bases are shared with TRBD1. Germline V gives CDR1 KGHSH, CDR2 LQKENI. Trimming at V came to 5 bases and at J to 2 bases, leaving 7 bases not matched to a gene. The CDR3 is made up of 16 amino acids. This chain's CDR3 is CASSKRQGAATDTQYF. In DNA, the CDR3 is TGTGCCAGCTCAAAACGACAGGGGGCCGCCACAGATACGCAGTATTTT.

There are a few counts of this clone. The chain recombines TRBV12-5 with TRBJ2-1, with TRBD1 identical over 8 bases. Germline V lookup: CDR1 LGHNT, CDR2 FRNRAP. V was clipped by 6 bases and J by 0 bases; unmatched bases: 4. The CDR3 spans 15 residues. The CDR3 region is CASGGTGPSYNEQFF. The CDR3 DNA sequence: TGTGCTAGTGGAGGGACAGGTCCCTCCTACAATGAGCAGTTCTTC.

There are a few counts of this clone. The chain recombines TRBV2 with TRBJ1-2; 7 bases are a match to TRBD1. The CDR3 extends over 13 amino acids. V shed 10 bases, J shed 8 bases, and the junction held 13 bases outside the gene matches. Germline V gene lookup returns CDR1 SNHLY and CDR2 FYNNEI. CDR3 region: CATRDRFLGGYTF. DNA of the CDR3: TGTGCCACCCGGGACAGATTCCTGGGAGGCTACACCTTC.

The chain carries TRBV19 and TRBJ2-2, with D perhaps matching TRBD2 (6 bases). There are 13 residues in the CDR3. Trimming removed 3 bases at V and 6 bases at J, with 8 bases between. The germline V gene has CDR1 LNHDA and CDR2 SQIVND (reference sequence). The CDR3, as DNA: TGTGCCAGTAGTATGGGAGGTCCCGGGGAGCTGTTTTTT. Translating gives CASSMGGPGELFF.

V is TRBV6-6 and J is TRBJ1-2; tentatively, D is TRBD1 (5 bases). Deletions cut 7 bases from V and 2 bases from J, with 17 bases between. The CDR3 extends over 15 amino acids. Germline CDR1 reads MNHNY; CDR2 reads SVGAGI (reference sequence). This chain's CDR3 is CASIPSQGANYGYTF. CDR3 DNA sequence: TGTGCCAGCATTCCGAGTCAGGGAGCCAACTATGGCTACACCTTC.

The J gene is TRBJ1-2, the V gene TRBV27, with D unresolved. The germline V and J ends were trimmed by 4 bases and 5 bases, with 17 bases remaining between them. The CDR3 is 15 amino acids. Germline values: CDR1 MNHEY, CDR2 SMNVEV (reference sequence). In DNA, the CDR3 is TGTGCCAGCAGTTCCCATGTCACTTTAGGGTATGGCTACACCTTC. Protein product: CASSSHVTLGYGYTF.

The chain carries TRBV3-1 (or the pseudogene TRBV3-2) and TRBJ2-1; 8 bases line up with TRBD2. CDR1 is LGHDT, CDR2 YNNKEL, per germline (reference sequence). The CDR3 spans 17 residues. Losses at the gene ends were 0 bases for V and 9 bases for J; bases not matched to a gene: 13. The CDR3 DNA follows: TGTGCCAGCAGCCAAGATCCAGCGGGAGAGGACAGCAGTGAGCAGTTCTTC. It specifies CASSQDPAGEDSSEQFF.

The chain joins TRBV19 to TRBJ2-5; D remains unclear. V lost 5 bases, J lost 4 bases, and 14 bases lay in between. The germline gives CDR1 LNHDA, CDR2 SQIVND (reference sequence). This CDR3 contains 14 residues. This CDR3 is CASSLGPVAETQYF. DNA of the CDR3: TGTGCCAGTAGTCTTGGACCTGTAGCAGAGACCCAGTACTTC.

The V gene is TRBV18, the J gene TRBJ1-1; tentative D call: TRBD1 (5 bases). This CDR3 contains 13 residues. Between the trimmed V and J ends, which lost 1 base and 3 bases, there was a span of 6 bases. The germline gives CDR1 KGHSH, CDR2 LQKENI. The CDR3, as DNA: TGTGCCAGCTCACCACGAGGGGACACTGAAGCTTTCTTT. This gives the protein CASSPRGDTEAFF.

The CDR3 protein is CASSAFMEAFF. The CDR3 nucleotides are TGTGCCAGCAGTGCCTTCATGGAAGCTTTCTTT. The chain carries TRBV2 and TRBJ1-1; D is uncertain. Germline CDR1 is SNHLY and CDR2 is FYNNEI. Deletions cut 4 bases from V and 8 bases from J, with 8 bases between. The CDR3 sequence is 11 residues long.

The genes are TRBV7-8 and TRBJ2-2, with D perhaps matching TRBD1 (6 bases). Between the trimmed V and J ends, which lost 4 bases and 1 base, there was a span of 10 bases. The germline CDR1 and CDR2 sequences are SGHVS and FQNEAQ. CDR3 length: 15 amino acids. The CDR3 sequence: CASSSPGQNTGELFF. CDR3 coding DNA: TGTGCCAGCAGCTCTCCGGGACAGAACACCGGGGAGCTGTTTTTT.

The chain employs TRBV3-1 (or the pseudogene TRBV3-2) and TRBJ1-1; 8 bases match TRBD1. Unmatched junction bases numbered 4, after V lost 0 bases and J lost 1 base. Germline V gene lookup returns CDR1 LGHDT and CDR2 YNNKEL (reference sequence). The CDR3 sequence is 16 residues long. Written as DNA, the CDR3 is TGTGCCAGCAGCCAAGATCGCACAGGGGGGAACACTGAAGCTTTCTTT. As protein: CASSQDRTGGNTEAFF.

The CDR3 here is CASSSPTGVDEAFF. CDR3 sequence (DNA): TGTGCCAGCAGCTCCCCGACAGGGGTTGATGAAGCTTTCTTT. The chain has TRBV7-9 and TRBJ1-1; 8 positions agree with TRBD1. The germline V gene encodes CDR1 SEHNR and CDR2 FQNEAQ (reference sequence). Germline trimming cut 4 bases from V and 7 bases from J; bases unmatched to any gene: 8. This CDR3 comprises 14 residues. Together with reference TRBV7-9 and TRBJ1-1, the CDR3 gives the full variable domain: DTGVSQNPRHKITKRGQNVTFRCDPISEHNRLYWYRQTLGQGPEFLTYFQNEAQLEKSRLLSDRFSAERPKGSFSTLEIQRTEQGDSAMYLCASSSPTGVDEAFFGQGTRLTVV.

This chain uses TRBV5-1 with TRBJ1-1; tentatively, D is TRBD1 (6 bases). Germline CDR1 is SGHRS and CDR2 is YFSETQ. V shed 2 bases and J shed 1 base, with 9 bases lying between them. The CDR3 has 14 amino acids. The CDR3: CASSFTGTNTEAFF. The CDR3 DNA reads as TGCGCCAGCAGCTTTACAGGGACGAACACTGAAGCTTTCTTT. The entire variable domain, with the rest obtained from reference TRBV5-1 and TRBJ1-1, is as follows: KAGVTQTPRYLIKTRGQQVTLSCSPISGHRSVSWYQQTPGQGLQFLFEYFSETQRNKGNFPGRFSGRQFSNSRSEMNVSTLELGDSALYLCASSFTGTNTEAFFGQGTRLTVV.

The rearrangement uses TRBV19 and TRBJ1-4; no firm D call. V was trimmed by 10 bases and J by 2 bases, leaving 11 bases between them. This CDR3 has 13 residues. The germline CDR1 and CDR2 sequences are LNHDA and SQIVND (reference sequence). This CDR3 reads CATKDVTNEKLFF. Here the CDR3 DNA reads TGTGCCACGAAAGACGTCACTAATGAAAAACTGTTTTTT.

The chain has TRBV28 and TRBJ1-1; D is unresolved. Germline V gene data show CDR1 as MDHEN and CDR2 as SYDVKM. Deletions cut 2 bases from V and 11 bases from J, with 12 bases between. The CDR3 has 12 amino acids. The CDR3 nucleotides are TGTGCCAGCAGTTTAAAAGGGTTAGGTGCTTTCTTT. Amino acids: CASSLKGLGAFF. Looking up the rest from reference TRBV28 and TRBJ1-1 gives the full variable domain: DVKVTQSSRYLVKRTGEKVFLECVQDMDHENMFWYRQDPGLGLRLIYFSYDVKMKEKGDIPEGYSVSREKKERFSLILESASTNQTSMYLCASSLKGLGAFFGQGTRLTVV.

This chain uses TRBV3-1 (or the pseudogene TRBV3-2) with TRBJ1-2; D is possibly TRBD1 (5 bases). Germline CDR1 and CDR2: LGHDT and YNNKEL (reference sequence). Deletions cut 0 bases from V and 4 bases from J, with 15 bases between. This CDR3 contains 16 residues. CDR3 nucleotide sequence: TGTGCCAGCAGCCAAGATCCGGACGGGGCCGGCTATGGCTACACCTTC. Encoded protein: CASSQDPDGAGYGYTF.

The chain recombines TRBV5-1 with TRBJ1-1; the D is unclear. The V end was cut by 0 bases, the J end by 1 base, with 7 bases between. The germline gives CDR1 SGHRS, CDR2 YFSETQ. The CDR3 extends over 14 amino acids. The CDR3 reads CASSLEAGNTEAFF. The CDR3 coding sequence is TGCGCCAGCAGCTTGGAGGCAGGGAACACTGAAGCTTTCTTT. Full variable domain (missing parts from reference TRBV5-1 and TRBJ1-1): KAGVTQTPRYLIKTRGQQVTLSCSPISGHRSVSWYQQTPGQGLQFLFEYFSETQRNKGNFPGRFSGRQFSNSRSEMNVSTLELGDSALYLCASSLEAGNTEAFFGQGTRLTVV.